This TCR beta chain appears in the sequencing data of a study of shared clonotypes between healthy human individuals. Study-level points and caveats: Having only a few donors restricted how much genetic and exposure-history diversity was captured. When naive CD4 clonotypes were compared across a few donors, about 4.8% were shared.

Trimming took 3 bases from V and 4 from J; bases not matched to a gene: 2. Germline V gives CDR1 LNHDA, CDR2 SQIVND (reference sequence). This CDR3 spans 13 amino acids. A CD45RA-negative memory subset and a CD45RA+ naive subset were separated from the CD4+ cells. Note on this clone: What it binds is unknown.

Sequencing used immunoSEQ multiplex PCR; TCRdb keeps in-frame clones, though not all of them. The data show 2 million to 2.5 million clones, with roughly 93% seen just once and roughly 0.36% held by the top ten. The J gene is TRBJ1-2, the V gene TRBV19, with TRBD1 matching over 7 bases. This TCR derives from a man aged 18-30 years in good health. Some clones in this sample may be carry-over from other donors' samples. The sequenced sample was naive CD4+ T cells from PBMCs. Subset here: CD45RA+ positively selected. CDR3 nucleotide sequence: TGTGCCAGTAGTATGGGACAGACCTATGGCTACACCTTC. This codes for CASSMGQTYGYTF.